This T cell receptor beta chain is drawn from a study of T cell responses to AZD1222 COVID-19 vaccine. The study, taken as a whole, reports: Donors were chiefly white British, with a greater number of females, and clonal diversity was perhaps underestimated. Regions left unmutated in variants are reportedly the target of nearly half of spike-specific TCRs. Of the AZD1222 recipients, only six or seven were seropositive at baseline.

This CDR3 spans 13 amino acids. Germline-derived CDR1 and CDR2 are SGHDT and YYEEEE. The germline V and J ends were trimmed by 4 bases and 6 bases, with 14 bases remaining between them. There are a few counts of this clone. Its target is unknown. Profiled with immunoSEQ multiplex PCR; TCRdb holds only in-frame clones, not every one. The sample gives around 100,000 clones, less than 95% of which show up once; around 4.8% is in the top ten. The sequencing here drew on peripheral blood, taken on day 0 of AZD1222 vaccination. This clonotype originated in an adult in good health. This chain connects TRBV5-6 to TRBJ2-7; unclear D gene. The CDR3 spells CASSILQGSEQYF. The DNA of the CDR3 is TGTGCCAGCAGCATTTTACAAGGTAGCGAGCAGTACTTC.